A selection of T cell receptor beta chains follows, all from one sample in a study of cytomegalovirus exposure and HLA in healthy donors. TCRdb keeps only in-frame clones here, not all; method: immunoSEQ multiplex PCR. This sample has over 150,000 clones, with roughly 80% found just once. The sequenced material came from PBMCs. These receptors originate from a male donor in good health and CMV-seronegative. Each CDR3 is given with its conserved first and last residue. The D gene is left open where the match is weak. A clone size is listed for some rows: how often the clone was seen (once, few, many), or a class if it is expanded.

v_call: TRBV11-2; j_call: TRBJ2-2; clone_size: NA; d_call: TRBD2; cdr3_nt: TGTGCCAGCACCCATAGCGGGGCAACCGGGGAGCTGTTTTTT; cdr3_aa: CASTHSGATGELFF
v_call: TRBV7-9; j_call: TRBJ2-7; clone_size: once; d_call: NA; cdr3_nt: TGTGCCAGCAGCCCCCGCTTACGGGACACTTTCTACGAGCAGTACTTC; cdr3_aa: CASSPRLRDTFYEQYF
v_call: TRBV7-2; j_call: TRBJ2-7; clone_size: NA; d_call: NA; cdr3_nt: TGTGCCAGCATGATGGCGGGACTTTTATCCGAGCAGTACTTC; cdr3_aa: CASMMAGLLSEQYF
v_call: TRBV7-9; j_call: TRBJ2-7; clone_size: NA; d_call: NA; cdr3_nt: TGTGCCAGCAGCCTATCCTTAGCGGAAAACTACGAGCAGTACTTC; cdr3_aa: CASSLSLAENYEQYF
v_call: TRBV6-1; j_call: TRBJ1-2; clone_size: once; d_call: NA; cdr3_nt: TGTGCCAGCAATGAATTCGAGGGTACGAATGGCTACACCTTC; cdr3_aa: CASNEFEGTNGYTF
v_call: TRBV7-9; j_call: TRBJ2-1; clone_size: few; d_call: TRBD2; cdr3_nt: TGTGCCAGCAGCTTACTAGCGGGAGGGCCCAGCGATGAGCAGTTCTTC; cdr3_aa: CASSLLAGGPSDEQFF
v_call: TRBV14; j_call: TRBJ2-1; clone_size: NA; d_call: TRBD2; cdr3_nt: TGTGCCAGCAGCCTCTACGGGAGGGTTGAGCAGTTCTTC; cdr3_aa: CASSLYGRVEQFF
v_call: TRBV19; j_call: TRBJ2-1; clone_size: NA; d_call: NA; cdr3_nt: TGTGCCAGTAGTATAGGAAGGGGGTCCTACAATGAGCAGTTCTTC; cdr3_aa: CASSIGRGSYNEQFF
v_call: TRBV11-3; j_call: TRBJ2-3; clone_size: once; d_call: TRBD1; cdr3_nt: TGTGCCAGCAGCTTAGGGCGGACAGGGGGCGTCGATACGCAGTATTTT; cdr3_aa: CASSLGRTGGVDTQYF
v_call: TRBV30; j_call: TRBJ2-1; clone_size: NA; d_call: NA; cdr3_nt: TGTGCCTGGACGGTAGTCCCCCCGAATGAGCAGTTCTTC; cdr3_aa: CAWTVVPPNEQFF
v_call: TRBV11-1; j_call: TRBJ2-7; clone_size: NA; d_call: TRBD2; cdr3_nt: TGTGCCAGCAGCTTAGTTAGCGGGGTCTACGAGCAGTACTTC; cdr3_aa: CASSLVSGVYEQYF
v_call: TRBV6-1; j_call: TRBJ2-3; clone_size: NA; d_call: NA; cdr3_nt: TGTGCCAGCAGTGTACAGGGACACCCCACAGATACGCAGTATTTT; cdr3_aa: CASSVQGHPTDTQYF
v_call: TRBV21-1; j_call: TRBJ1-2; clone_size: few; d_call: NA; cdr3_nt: TGTGCCAGCAGCAAAAGGAGGCTCTTGGGCTACACCTTC; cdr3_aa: CASSKRRLLGYTF
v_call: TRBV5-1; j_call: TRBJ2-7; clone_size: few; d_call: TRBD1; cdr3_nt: TGCGCCAGCAGTCTAGAACAGGGGACAGCCTACGAGCAGTACTTC; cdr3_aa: CASSLEQGTAYEQYF
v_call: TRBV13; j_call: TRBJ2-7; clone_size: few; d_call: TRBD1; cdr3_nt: TGTGCCAGCAGCCCGAGGACAGGGTACGAGCAGTACTTC; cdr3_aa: CASSPRTGYEQYF
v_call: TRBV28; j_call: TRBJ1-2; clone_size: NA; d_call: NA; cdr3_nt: TGTGCCAGCAGTCGAACTCGGGGGAACTATGGCTACACCTTC; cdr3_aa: CASSRTRGNYGYTF
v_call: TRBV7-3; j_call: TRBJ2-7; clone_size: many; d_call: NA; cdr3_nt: TGTGCCAGCAGCTTAATGGGCGGGTCGAGCTCCTACGAGCAGTACTTC; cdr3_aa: CASSLMGGSSSYEQYF
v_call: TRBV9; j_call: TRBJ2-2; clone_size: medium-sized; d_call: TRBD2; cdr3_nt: TGTGCCAGCAGCCCGAGACTAGCGGGAACCGGGGAGCTGTTTTTT; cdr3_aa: CASSPRLAGTGELFF
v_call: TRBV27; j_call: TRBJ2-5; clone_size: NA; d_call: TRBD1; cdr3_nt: TGTGCCAGCAGTGCCTTCCGGGACAGGGCGGGTGAGACCCAGTACTTC; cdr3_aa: CASSAFRDRAGETQYF
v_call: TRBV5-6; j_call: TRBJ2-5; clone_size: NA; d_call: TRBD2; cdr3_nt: TGTGCCAGCAGCTTGGAGGCTAGCGGGAGGGCCCGGGAGACCCAGTACTTC; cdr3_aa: CASSLEASGRARETQYF
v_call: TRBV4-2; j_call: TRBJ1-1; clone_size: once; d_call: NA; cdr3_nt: TGTGCCAGCAGCCAAGATCAGGGGCCAGCGAACACTGAAGCTTTCTTT; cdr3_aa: CASSQDQGPANTEAFF
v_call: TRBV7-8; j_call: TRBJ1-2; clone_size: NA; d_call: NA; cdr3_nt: TGTGCCAGCAGCTTAGGGCAGGGTGGGGGCTACACCTTC; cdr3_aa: CASSLGQGGGYTF
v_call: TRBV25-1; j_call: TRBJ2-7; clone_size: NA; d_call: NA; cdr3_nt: TGTGCCAGCAGAGACAGCCACGAGCAGTACTTC; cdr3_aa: CASRDSHEQYF
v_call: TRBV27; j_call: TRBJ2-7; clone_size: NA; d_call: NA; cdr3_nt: TGTGCCAGCAGTTTAACCGGCGGAAGGCCCGAGCAGTACTTC; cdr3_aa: CASSLTGGRPEQYF
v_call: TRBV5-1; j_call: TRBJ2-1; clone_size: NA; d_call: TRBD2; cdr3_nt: TGCGCCAGCAGCACCGGGACTAGATCCTACAATGAGCAGTTCTTC; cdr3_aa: CASSTGTRSYNEQFF
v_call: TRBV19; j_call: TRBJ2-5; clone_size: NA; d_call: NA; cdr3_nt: TGTGCCAGTAGCCTCACCGGGTCCCACGGGGAGACCCAGTACTTC; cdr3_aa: CASSLTGSHGETQYF
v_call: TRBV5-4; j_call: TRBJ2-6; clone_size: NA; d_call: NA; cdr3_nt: TGTGCCAGCAGCCCGACAGTCGTCGGGGCCAACGTCCTGACTTTC; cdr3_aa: CASSPTVVGANVLTF
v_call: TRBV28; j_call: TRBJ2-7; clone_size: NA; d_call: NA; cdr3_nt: TGTGCCAGCAGTTTGTTAGCGGCGACCTACGAGCAGTACTTC; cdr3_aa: CASSLLAATYEQYF
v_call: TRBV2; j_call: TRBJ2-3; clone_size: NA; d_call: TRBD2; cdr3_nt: TGTGCCAGCGGCGCCCATAGCGGGAGGGGCACAGATACGCAGTATTTT; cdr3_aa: CASGAHSGRGTDTQYF
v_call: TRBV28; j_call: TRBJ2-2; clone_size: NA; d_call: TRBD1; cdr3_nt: TGTGCCAGCAGTCCTTCGGACAGGGTTGCCGGGGAGCTGTTTTTT; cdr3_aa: CASSPSDRVAGELFF
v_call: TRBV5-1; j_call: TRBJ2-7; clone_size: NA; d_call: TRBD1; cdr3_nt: TGCGCCAGCAGCGAGCAGGGGGCGGACGAGCAGTACTTC; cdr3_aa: CASSEQGADEQYF
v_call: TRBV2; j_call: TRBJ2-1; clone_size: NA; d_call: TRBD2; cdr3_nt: TGTGCCAGCAGGGAATTGACTAGCGGGATACTACACGAGCAGTTCTTC; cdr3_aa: CASRELTSGILHEQFF
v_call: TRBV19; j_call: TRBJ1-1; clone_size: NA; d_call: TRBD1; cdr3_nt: TGTGCCAGTAGGCCGCGACAGGGCGTAAGCGGCACTGAAGCTTTCTTT; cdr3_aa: CASRPRQGVSGTEAFF
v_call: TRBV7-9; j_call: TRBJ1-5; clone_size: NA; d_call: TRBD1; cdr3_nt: TGTGCCAGCAGCACAACGACAGGGGGCGATCAGCCCCAGCATTTT; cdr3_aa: CASSTTTGGDQPQHF
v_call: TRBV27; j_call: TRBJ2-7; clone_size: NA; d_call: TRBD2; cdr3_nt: TGTGCCAGCAGTTTATCGGGGGGGTACGAGCAGTACTTC; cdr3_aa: CASSLSGGYEQYF
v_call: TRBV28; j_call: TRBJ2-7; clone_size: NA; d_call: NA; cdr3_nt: TGTGCCAGCAGTTTGACGGGCCGTCCTAGCCTTCGGGAGCAGTACTTC; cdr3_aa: CASSLTGRPSLREQYF
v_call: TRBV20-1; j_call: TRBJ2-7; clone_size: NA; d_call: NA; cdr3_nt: TGCAGTCCCGTCTACGAGCAGTACTTC; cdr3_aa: CSPVYEQYF